Included here is one T cell receptor beta chain sequence, with context. The CDR3 runs 15 residues. With 2 bases removed from V and 2 bases from J, the gap between germline ends came to 10 bases. The V gene's germline CDR1 is MNHEY and CDR2 SVGAGI. Use of 60 Vbeta and 13 Jbeta primers characterized the PCR. Clones were read by immunoSEQ multiplex PCR, and TCRdb kept only the in-frame ones, dropping some. The sample consists of 150,000 to 200,000 clones, approximately 80% of them appearing once. These data come from a study of cytomegalovirus exposure and HLA in healthy donors. Input material: PBMCs. This chain joins TRBV6-5 and TRBJ2-1; D is possibly TRBD1 (5 bases). The clonotype originates from a girl aged 2-10 years in good health and CMV-seropositive. CDR3 nucleotides: TGTGCCAGCAGTTACAGGGAAGGGGCCTACAATGAGCAGTTCTTC. It specifies CASSYREGAYNEQFF.